This T cell receptor (beta chain) came from a study of cytomegalovirus exposure and HLA in healthy donors. The V gene lost 1 base and the J gene lost 2 bases, with 9 bases spanning the gap. The CDR3 is 14 residues long. From germline, CDR1 is SNHLY and CDR2 FYNNEI. The PCR had 60 Vbeta and 13 Jbeta primers. The protocol was immunoSEQ multiplex PCR, while the TCRdb copy is restricted to in-frame clones and leaves out a portion. This table has tens of thousands of clones, approximately 70% appearing once. The chain carries TRBV2 and TRBJ2-7; D perhaps matches TRBD1 (5 bases). This TCR was sampled from a man aged 60 to 75 in good health and CMV-seronegative. The source material was PBMCs. CDR3 sequence: CASSEGGAAYEQYF. CDR3 in DNA: TGTGCCAGCAGTGAAGGGGGCGCCGCCTACGAGCAGTACTTC.